The rows below give T cell receptor beta chains drawn from one sample of a study of OX40 agonist ivuxolimab in advanced cancers. TCRdb's table, derived via immunoSEQ multiplex PCR, lists solely in-frame clones and lacks some. Of about 62,000 clones in the sample, 79% were seen once. Sequences were derived from CD4+ or CD8+ T cells sorted from blood, sampled in a trial of the OX40 agonist ivuxolimab. The receptors shown here come from an adult with an advanced solid tumor such as melanoma, head and neck, liver or kidney cancer. CDR3s include the opening cysteine and the closing phenylalanine or tryptophan. Fields, in order: D gene, clone size, J gene, V gene, CDR3 DNA, CDR3 protein. The D gene is left open where the match is weak. Rows may omit the clone size; those that give it use once, few, many or a size class.

D: TRBD2
size: NA
J: TRBJ2-3
V: TRBV7-6
DNA: TGTGCCAGCAGCCCCGGGTGGGGGGGGACAGATACGCAGTATTTT
CDR3: CASSPGWGGTDTQYF

D: NA
size: NA
J: TRBJ1-2
V: TRBV18
DNA: TGTGCCAGCTCACCACAAACAGGAGACTATGGCTACACCTTC
CDR3: CASSPQTGDYGYTF

D: NA
size: NA
J: TRBJ2-7
V: TRBV4-1
DNA: TGCGCCAGCAGCATCTACGGTAGCTCGGGGGAGCAGTACTTC
CDR3: CASSIYGSSGEQYF

D: NA
size: NA
J: TRBJ1-6
V: TRBV5-6
DNA: TGTGCCAGCAGCTTTCGGAGGGGGGAAGACTATAATTCACCCCTCCACTTT
CDR3: CASSFRRGEDYNSPLHF

D: NA
size: NA
J: TRBJ2-1
V: TRBV30
DNA: TGTGCCTGCTACCAAATAGAGACCCCCAATGAGCAGTTCTTC
CDR3: CACYQIETPNEQFF

D: NA
size: NA
J: TRBJ2-3
V: TRBV2
DNA: TGTGCCAGCAAGATAGCTTTGGCAGATACGCAGTATTTT
CDR3: CASKIALADTQYF

D: TRBD1
size: NA
J: TRBJ1-5
V: TRBV7-2
DNA: TGTGCCAGCAGCTCCGGGACAGATTATCAGCCCCAGCATTTT
CDR3: CASSSGTDYQPQHF

D: TRBD2
size: NA
J: TRBJ2-7
V: TRBV9
DNA: TGTGCCAGCAGCGTAGGTGCTCTAGCGGGGGACTACGAGCAGTACTTC
CDR3: CASSVGALAGDYEQYF

D: NA
size: NA
J: TRBJ2-1
V: TRBV28
DNA: TGTGCCAGCAGTCCCCCCCAGCCCGTTGAGCAGTTCTTC
CDR3: CASSPPQPVEQFF

D: NA
size: few
J: TRBJ2-7
V: TRBV28
DNA: TGTGCCAGCAGTTTAAAAGGGAACACCTACGAGCAGTACTTC
CDR3: CASSLKGNTYEQYF

D: TRBD1
size: NA
J: TRBJ2-7
V: TRBV9
DNA: TGTGCCAGCAGCGTCGGACAGGGGGACTACGAGCAGTACTTC
CDR3: CASSVGQGDYEQYF

D: TRBD1
size: few
J: TRBJ1-2
V: TRBV9
DNA: TGTGCCAGCAGCAACCGGGACAGGAGTTTTTGGGGCTATGGCTACACCTTC
CDR3: CASSNRDRSFWGYGYTF

D: NA
size: NA
J: TRBJ1-1
V: TRBV6-6
DNA: TGTGCCAGCAGTTTCACCCAGGGTAAGGGAGGGACTGAAGCTTTCTTT
CDR3: CASSFTQGKGGTEAFF

D: NA
size: NA
J: TRBJ1-2
V: TRBV27
DNA: TGTGCCAGCAGCCAGTGGGGGAGGAGTGGCTACACCTTC
CDR3: CASSQWGRSGYTF

D: NA
size: NA
J: TRBJ1-5
V: TRBV7-2
DNA: TGTGCCAGCAGCTTTCTCACGGGGAATCAGCCCCAGCATTTT
CDR3: CASSFLTGNQPQHF

D: NA
size: NA
J: TRBJ2-7
V: TRBV7-2
DNA: TGTGCCAGCAGCTTCTCCCAAGAGACCGAGCAGTACTTC
CDR3: CASSFSQETEQYF

D: NA
size: NA
J: TRBJ1-1
V: TRBV11-2
DNA: TGTGCCAGCAGCATAGGGCTGAGCACTGAAGCTTTCTTT
CDR3: CASSIGLSTEAFF

D: NA
size: NA
J: TRBJ1-5
V: TRBV27
DNA: TGTGCCAGCAGTTTAATAGGGGATAGCAATCAGCCCCAGCATTTT
CDR3: CASSLIGDSNQPQHF

D: NA
size: NA
J: TRBJ1-4
V: TRBV2
DNA: TGTGCCAGCAGGCGGACAGCGGATGAAAAACTGTTTTTT
CDR3: CASRRTADEKLFF

D: NA
size: NA
J: TRBJ1-1
V: TRBV7-9
DNA: TGTGCCAGCAGCCCTGATTGGCTTGAAGCTTTCTTT
CDR3: CASSPDWLEAFF

D: NA
size: once
J: TRBJ2-7
V: TRBV11-2
DNA: TGTGCCAGCAGCTTAGGGGACTCCGTCTACGAGCAGTACTTC
CDR3: CASSLGDSVYEQYF

D: NA
size: NA
J: TRBJ2-7
V: TRBV5-4
DNA: TGTGCCAGCTCCGAAGATGGAGTTGCTCCATCCTACGAGCAGTACTTC
CDR3: CASSEDGVAPSYEQYF

D: TRBD1
size: NA
J: TRBJ2-2
V: TRBV4-1
DNA: TGCGCCAGCAGCCCCGGGACAGTCCTCACCGGGGAGCTGTTTTTT
CDR3: CASSPGTVLTGELFF

D: TRBD1
size: NA
J: TRBJ1-2
V: TRBV4-1
DNA: TGCGCCAGCACCCGGACAGGGGGGTCCTCTAACTATGGCTACACCTTC
CDR3: CASTRTGGSSNYGYTF

D: NA
size: NA
J: TRBJ2-1
V: TRBV14
DNA: TGTGCCAGCAGCCAAGAATCTCGGGTCAATGAGCAGTTCTTC
CDR3: CASSQESRVNEQFF

D: NA
size: NA
J: TRBJ2-7
V: TRBV28
DNA: TGTGCCAGCAGTTCACGGGACTTAGCCTACGAGCAGTACTTC
CDR3: CASSSRDLAYEQYF

D: NA
size: once
J: TRBJ2-1
V: TRBV27
DNA: TGTGCCAGCACCAGAGGTTCAGGGAACAATGAGCAGTTCTTC
CDR3: CASTRGSGNNEQFF

D: NA
size: few
J: TRBJ1-3
V: TRBV19
DNA: TGTGCCAGTAGTAGTGTTGTGGGAAACACCATATATTTT
CDR3: CASSSVVGNTIYF

D: NA
size: NA
J: TRBJ2-2
V: TRBV28
DNA: TGTGCCAGCACCACCCGGGACTCCTTGTTACTCGGGGAGCTGTTTTTT
CDR3: CASTTRDSLLLGELFF

D: TRBD1
size: NA
J: TRBJ1-2
V: TRBV4-1
DNA: TGCGCCAGCAGCCAACAGGACAGGGGGCTTCTCTATGGCTACACCTTC
CDR3: CASSQQDRGLLYGYTF

D: TRBD1
size: NA
J: TRBJ2-3
V: TRBV19
DNA: TGTGCCAGTAGTATAAGGGACAGCGTCCAAGGAGATACGCAGTATTTT
CDR3: CASSIRDSVQGDTQYF

D: NA
size: NA
J: TRBJ1-5
V: TRBV23-1
DNA: TGCGCCAGCAGTCACGCGTTGCTGCTGGGACCGTATAGTGATCAGCCCCAGCATTTT
CDR3: CASSHALLLGPYSDQPQHF

D: NA
size: NA
J: TRBJ1-4
V: TRBV19
DNA: TGTGCCAGTAGTCTCCCCGGTGAAAAACTGTTTTTT
CDR3: CASSLPGEKLFF

D: NA
size: NA
J: TRBJ2-5
V: TRBV7-2
DNA: TGTGCCAGCAGCTTAACTAGAGGGCGGGCCCAAGAGACCCAGTACTTC
CDR3: CASSLTRGRAQETQYF

D: NA
size: NA
J: TRBJ1-2
V: TRBV2
DNA: TGTGCCAGCAGAAGGGAGGGCGTCGGTGGCTACACCTTC
CDR3: CASRREGVGGYTF

D: NA
size: few
J: TRBJ2-6
V: TRBV5-1
DNA: TGCGCCAGCAGTCCCGGTGGGACTGGGGCCAACGTCCTGACTTTC
CDR3: CASSPGGTGANVLTF

D: NA
size: NA
J: TRBJ2-5
V: TRBV9
DNA: TGTGCCAGCAGCGTTTCTAAGGCAGGGGGGGACCAAGAGACCCAGTACTTC
CDR3: CASSVSKAGGDQETQYF

D: NA
size: NA
J: TRBJ2-1
V: TRBV9
DNA: TGTGCCAGCAGCGGACCGGGACGAATCTACAATGAGCAGTTCTTC
CDR3: CASSGPGRIYNEQFF

D: NA
size: NA
J: TRBJ2-1
V: TRBV2
DNA: TGTGCCAGCAGTGCTTCGGGAGCAGACTACTACAATGAGCAGTTCTTC
CDR3: CASSASGADYYNEQFF

D: NA
size: NA
J: TRBJ1-1
V: TRBV7-2
DNA: TGTGCCAGCAGCTTAAGGTTGGAGGACACTGAAGCTTTCTTT
CDR3: CASSLRLEDTEAFF

D: TRBD1
size: NA
J: TRBJ1-4
V: TRBV9
DNA: TGTGCCAGCAGCGTAGGGGCAGGGGGGAATGAAAAACTGTTTTTT
CDR3: CASSVGAGGNEKLFF

D: TRBD2
size: NA
J: TRBJ2-5
V: TRBV7-6
DNA: TGTGCCAGCAGCTTAAGGCTAGCGGGAACTAACCAAGAGACCCAGTACTTC
CDR3: CASSLRLAGTNQETQYF

D: TRBD2
size: few
J: TRBJ2-7
V: TRBV14
DNA: TGTGCCAGCAGCCACCCCGACAGTGGACTAGCGGCACCCTACGAGCAGTACTTC
CDR3: CASSHPDSGLAAPYEQYF

D: NA
size: NA
J: TRBJ1-1
V: TRBV2
DNA: TGTGCCAGCAGTGCCGCCCTCACCAGGAAAAACACTGAAGCTTTCTTT
CDR3: CASSAALTRKNTEAFF

D: NA
size: NA
J: TRBJ2-3
V: TRBV9
DNA: TGTGCCAGCAGCGTTAGCAGTAGCACAGATACGCAGTATTTT
CDR3: CASSVSSSTDTQYF

D: TRBD1
size: NA
J: TRBJ2-6
V: TRBV15
DNA: TGTGCCACCAGATGGGACAGGGGTAGCACTGGGGCCAACGTCCTGACTTTC
CDR3: CATRWDRGSTGANVLTF

D: TRBD2
size: once
J: TRBJ2-3
V: TRBV6-1
DNA: TGTGCCAGCAGTGACGGACTAGCAGGTGATACGCAGTATTTT
CDR3: CASSDGLAGDTQYF

D: NA
size: NA
J: TRBJ1-1
V: TRBV7-9
DNA: TGTGCCAGCAGCTTAGGAACAGGATCTGAAGCTTTCTTT
CDR3: CASSLGTGSEAFF

D: NA
size: NA
J: TRBJ2-3
V: TRBV4-1
DNA: TGCGCCAGCAGCCATCTTGGGCCAGGGAGCACAGATACGCAGTATTTT
CDR3: CASSHLGPGSTDTQYF

D: NA
size: NA
J: TRBJ1-1
V: TRBV4-3
DNA: TGCGCCAGCAGCCGTGGGAGTAACACTGAAGCTTTCTTT
CDR3: CASSRGSNTEAFF

D: NA
size: NA
J: TRBJ2-7
V: TRBV4-1
DNA: TGCGCCAGCAGCCAACGGGTGGGGGCAGAAGACGAGCAGTACTTC
CDR3: CASSQRVGAEDEQYF

D: NA
size: once
J: TRBJ1-2
V: TRBV27
DNA: TGTGCCAGCAGTAAAGGCAGAGCTAACTATGGCTACACCTTC
CDR3: CASSKGRANYGYTF